This T cell receptor (beta chain) was observed in a study of blood T cells in healthy people across ages. Study observations and caveats: Age brought a roughly linear fall in TCR beta diversity measured per million T cells.

In terms of origin and age, donors were healthy Caucasian individuals from Russia aged roughly 6 to 100. A word on this clonotype: Its antigen is unknown.

A second about 7 to 12 cycle PCR used barcoded and J-beta primers. TCRdb recomputed calls from the 5' RACE reads with MiXCR, one row per CDR3 protein. Counted here are over 1,300,000 distinct CDR3 sequences, approximately 59% occurring once; the ten biggest clones make up over 5.5%. The specimen sequenced was blood. The sequence came from a man aged 18 to 30 in good health.

The CDR3 DNA follows: TGTGCCAGCAGCTCCGTGTTTGGCACTGAAGCTTTCTTT. Translation gives CASSSVFGTEAFF. The chain combines TRBV5-6 with TRBJ1-1; the D is unclear. CDR1 and CDR2 from the germline V gene are SGHDT and YYEEEE. There are 13 residues in the CDR3. Trimming shortened V by 3 bases and J by 4 bases, and 10 bases separated the two germline ends.